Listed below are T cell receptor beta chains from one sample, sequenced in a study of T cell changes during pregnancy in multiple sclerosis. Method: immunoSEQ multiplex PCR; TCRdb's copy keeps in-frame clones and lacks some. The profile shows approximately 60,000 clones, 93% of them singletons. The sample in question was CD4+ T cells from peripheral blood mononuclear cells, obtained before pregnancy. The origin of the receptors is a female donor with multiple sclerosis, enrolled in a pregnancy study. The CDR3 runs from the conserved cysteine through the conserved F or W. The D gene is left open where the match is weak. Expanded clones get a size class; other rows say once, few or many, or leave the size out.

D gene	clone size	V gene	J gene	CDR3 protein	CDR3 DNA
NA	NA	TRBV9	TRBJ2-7	CASSVGASYEQYF	TGTGCCAGCAGCGTAGGGGCAAGCTACGAGCAGTACTTC
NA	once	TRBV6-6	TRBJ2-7	CASSFVSGTTYEQYF	TGTGCCAGCAGTTTTGTGTCCGGGACAACCTACGAGCAGTACTTC
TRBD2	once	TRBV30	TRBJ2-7	CAWKRGSSYEQYF	TGTGCCTGGAAGCGGGGGAGCTCCTACGAGCAGTACTTC
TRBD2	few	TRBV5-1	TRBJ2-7	CASSLGSGRAQYF	TGCGCCAGCAGCTTGGGTAGCGGGAGGGCCCAGTACTTC
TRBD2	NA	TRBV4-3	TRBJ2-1	CASSQLAGVGEQFF	TGCGCCAGCAGCCAACTAGCGGGAGTTGGTGAGCAGTTCTTC
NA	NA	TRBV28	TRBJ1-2	CASGGTVNYGYTF	TGTGCCAGCGGGGGGACGGTGAACTATGGCTACACCTTC
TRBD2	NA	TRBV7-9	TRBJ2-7	CASSQGWGGSYEQYF	TGTGCCAGCAGCCAAGGGTGGGGGGGCTCCTACGAGCAGTACTTC
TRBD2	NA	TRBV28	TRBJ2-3	CASSLQGGSTDTQYF	TGTGCCAGCAGTTTACAGGGAGGGAGCACAGATACGCAGTATTTT
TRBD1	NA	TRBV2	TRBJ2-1	CASSGQGNEQFF	TGTGCCAGCAGTGGACAGGGCAATGAGCAGTTCTTC
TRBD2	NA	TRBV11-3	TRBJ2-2	CASSAGGRNTGELFF	TGTGCCAGCAGCGCGGGAGGGAGAAACACCGGGGAGCTGTTTTTT
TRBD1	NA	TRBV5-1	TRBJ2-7	CASSEQGASYEQYF	TGCGCCAGCAGCGAACAGGGGGCCTCCTACGAGCAGTACTTC
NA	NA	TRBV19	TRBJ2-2	CASISVSDGNTGELFF	TGTGCCAGTATATCGGTTAGCGACGGGAACACCGGGGAGCTGTTTTTT
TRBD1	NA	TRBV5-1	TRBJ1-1	CASSLVQGTMNTEAFF	TGCGCCAGCAGCTTGGTACAGGGGACAATGAACACTGAAGCTTTCTTT
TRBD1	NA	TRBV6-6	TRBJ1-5	CASSKRQGGQPQHF	TGTGCCAGCAGTAAACGACAGGGCGGTCAGCCCCAGCATTTT
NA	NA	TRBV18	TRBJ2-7	CASSPTSGSTNEQYF	TGTGCCAGCTCACCAACCTCAGGGTCCACGAACGAGCAGTACTTC
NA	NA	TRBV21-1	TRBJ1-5	CASSPGSGQPQHF	TGTGCCAGCAGCCCCGGGAGCGGTCAGCCCCAGCATTTT
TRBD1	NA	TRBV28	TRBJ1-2	CASTSGGTNYGYTF	TGTGCCAGCACTTCAGGGGGAACTAACTATGGCTACACCTTC
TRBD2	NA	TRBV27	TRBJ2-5	CASSFSAFSGGARAQYF	TGTGCCAGCAGTTTCTCGGCCTTTAGCGGGGGGGCGAGGGCCCAGTACTTC
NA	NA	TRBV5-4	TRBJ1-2	CASSLPGRRDGYTF	TGTGCCAGCAGCTTGCCCGGTCGGCGGGATGGCTACACCTTC
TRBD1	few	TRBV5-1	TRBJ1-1	CASSLGEATGRTEAFF	TGCGCCAGCAGCTTGGGCGAGGCGACAGGGCGGACTGAAGCTTTCTTT
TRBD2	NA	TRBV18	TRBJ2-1	CASSPRFSGRVHNEQFF	TGTGCCAGCTCACCACGGTTTAGCGGGAGAGTCCACAATGAGCAGTTCTTC
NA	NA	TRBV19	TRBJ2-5	CASSPGQETQYF	TGTGCCAGTAGTCCCGGGCAAGAGACCCAGTACTTC
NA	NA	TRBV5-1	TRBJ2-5	CASGRTGETQYF	TGCGCCAGCGGGAGAACGGGGGAGACCCAGTACTTC
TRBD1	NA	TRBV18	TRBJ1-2	CASSPETTGTGTANYGYTF	TGTGCCAGCTCACCTGAGACGACCGGGACAGGTACAGCTAACTATGGCTACACCTTC
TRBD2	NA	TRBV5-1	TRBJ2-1	CASSLDRAGAGEQFF	TGCGCCAGCAGCTTGGATCGAGCGGGAGCGGGTGAGCAGTTCTTC
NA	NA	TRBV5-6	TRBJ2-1	CASSPLERSIESYNEQFF	TGTGCCAGCAGCCCTCTCGAGAGGTCAATAGAGTCCTACAATGAGCAGTTCTTC
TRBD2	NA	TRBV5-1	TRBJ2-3	CASSPIVLSSGRSDTQYF	TGCGCCAGCAGCCCCATAGTACTTTCTAGCGGGAGGTCAGATACGCAGTATTTT
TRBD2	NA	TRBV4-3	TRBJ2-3	CASSQGPGLAGVGGTDTQYF	TGCGCCAGCAGCCAAGGTCCGGGACTAGCGGGAGTGGGAGGCACAGATACGCAGTATTTT
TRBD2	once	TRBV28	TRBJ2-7	CASSLPSLAGAYEQYF	TGTGCCAGCAGTTTACCCTCGCTAGCGGGGGCCTACGAGCAGTACTTC
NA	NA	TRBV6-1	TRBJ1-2	CASSVSFRDYGYTF	TGTGCCAGCAGTGTTTCCTTCCGGGACTATGGCTACACCTTC
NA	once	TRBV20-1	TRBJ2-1	CSARLNNEQFF	TGCAGTGCTAGACTAAACAATGAGCAGTTCTTC
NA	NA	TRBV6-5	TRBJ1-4	CASSRVQGPNEKLFF	TGTGCCAGCAGCAGAGTACAGGGTCCTAATGAAAAACTGTTTTTT
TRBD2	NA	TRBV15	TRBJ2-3	CATGLVGLASTDTQYF	TGTGCCACCGGCCTAGTGGGACTAGCAAGCACAGATACGCAGTATTTT
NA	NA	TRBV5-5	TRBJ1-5	CASSLDGHNQPQHF	TGTGCCAGCAGCTTGGATGGCCACAATCAGCCCCAGCATTTT
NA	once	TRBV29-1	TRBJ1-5	CSVDTGSNQPQHF	TGCAGCGTTGACACAGGAAGCAATCAGCCCCAGCATTTT
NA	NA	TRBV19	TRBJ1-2	CASSEADAGIGYGYTF	TGTGCCAGTAGCGAGGCAGACGCTGGTATCGGGTATGGCTACACCTTC
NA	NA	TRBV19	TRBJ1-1	CASSPVTVNTEAFF	TGTGCCAGTAGTCCCGTGACAGTGAACACTGAAGCTTTCTTT
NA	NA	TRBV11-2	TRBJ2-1	CASSPVGSGLEQFF	TGTGCCAGCAGCCCCGTCGGGAGCGGGCTTGAGCAGTTCTTC
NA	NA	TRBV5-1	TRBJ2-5	CASSLGAGKETQYF	TGCGCCAGCAGTTTGGGGGCAGGGAAAGAGACCCAGTACTTC
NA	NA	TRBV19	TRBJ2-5	CASANRAMKVTQYF	TGTGCCAGTGCCAACAGGGCTATGAAGGTGACCCAGTACTTC
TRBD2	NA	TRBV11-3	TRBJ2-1	CASSLALLADNEQFF	TGTGCCAGCAGCTTAGCGCTACTAGCGGACAATGAGCAGTTCTTC
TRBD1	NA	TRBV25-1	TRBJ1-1	CATTVAGTGQNTEAFF	TGTGCCACCACAGTGGCTGGGACAGGGCAGAACACTGAAGCTTTCTTT
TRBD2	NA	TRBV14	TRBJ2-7	CASSQDKTSGRKQYF	TGTGCCAGCAGCCAGGACAAAACTAGCGGGAGGAAGCAGTACTTC
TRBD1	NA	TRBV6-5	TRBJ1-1	CASSYHWTGTEAFF	TGTGCCAGCAGTTACCATTGGACAGGGACTGAAGCTTTCTTT
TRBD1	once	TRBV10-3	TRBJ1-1	CAISDRFGTGGRNTEAFF	TGTGCCATCAGTGATCGATTTGGGACAGGGGGCAGGAACACTGAAGCTTTCTTT
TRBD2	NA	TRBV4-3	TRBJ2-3	CASSQDWSVAGVWDTQYF	TGCGCCAGCAGCCAAGATTGGTCGGTAGCGGGAGTGTGGGATACGCAGTATTTT
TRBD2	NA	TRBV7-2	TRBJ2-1	CASSPSGSYNEQFF	TGTGCCAGCAGCCCCAGCGGGAGCTACAATGAGCAGTTCTTC
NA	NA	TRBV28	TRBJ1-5	CASSQTGGHQPQHF	TGTGCCAGCAGTCAAACCGGGGGACATCAGCCCCAGCATTTT
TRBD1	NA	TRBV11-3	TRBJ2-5	CASSHIEDREETQYF	TGTGCCAGCAGCCACATCGAAGACAGGGAGGAGACCCAGTACTTC
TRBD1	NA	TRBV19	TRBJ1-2	CASSSRGGQGNYGYTF	TGTGCCAGTAGTAGTAGGGGGGGACAGGGGAACTATGGCTACACCTTC
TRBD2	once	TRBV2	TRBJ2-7	CASEKAGLGLSGEQYF	TGTGCCAGCGAGAAGGCGGGACTAGGGCTATCGGGGGAGCAGTACTTC
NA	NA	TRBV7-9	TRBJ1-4	CASSLQGEKLFF	TGTGCCAGCAGCTTACAGGGGGAAAAACTGTTTTTT
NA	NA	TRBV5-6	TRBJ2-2	CASSLVGRGNTGELFF	TGTGCCAGCAGCTTGGTCGGGCGGGGGAACACCGGGGAGCTGTTTTTT
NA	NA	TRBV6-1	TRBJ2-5	CASRNQPGETQYF	TGCGCCAGCAGAAACCAGCCCGGGGAGACCCAGTACTTC